This TCR beta chain is drawn from a study of T cells in localized non-small cell lung cancer. Whole-study findings and limits: Clonality of T cells reached its maximum in uninvolved adjacent lung, surpassing tumor.

A remark on this clone: The antigen is unknown.

Assay: immunoSEQ multiplex PCR; the TCRdb copy retains only in-frame clones and omits some. The sample carries approximately 54,000 clones, roughly 85% recorded once. This specimen was peripheral blood, taken before any cancer treatment. The source of this sequence is a woman aged 35 to 75 with stage I lung adenocarcinoma.

This CDR3 reads CASSPRWGTEAFF. The CDR3 coding sequence is TGTGCCAGCAGCCCCCGGTGGGGAACTGAAGCTTTCTTT. This rearrangement joins TRBV7-2 to TRBJ1-1; D remains ambiguous. The CDR3 spans 13 residues. In germline, CDR1 is SGHTA, CDR2 FQGNSA. V lost 5 bases, J lost 5 bases, and 12 bases lay in between.